This TCR beta chain is from a study of neurological immune-mediated disorders. Study results and limitations: According to phylogenetic grouping, one related-CDR3 cluster, a possible signature, contained the repertoires of 18 of 34 multiple sclerosis patients. The level of TCR clonal expansion was highest in patients with HTLV-1-associated myelopathy and lowest in multiple sclerosis, where it fell below the level seen in healthy controls.

The method for making cDNA was 5'RACE, and it used 10-nucleotide random UMIs. MiXCR, applied by TCRdb to the 5' RACE reads, yields one record per CDR3 protein. The sample has 54,000 or so distinct CDR3 sequences; around 3.5% are singletons. This clonotype was seen repeatedly, ten times or more. Its antigen is unidentified. There are 14 residues in the CDR3. V lost 0 bases to trimming and J lost 2 bases, with 8 bases between them. Germline loops: CDR1 SGDLS, CDR2 YYNGEE. The rearrangement uses TRBV9 and TRBJ1-2; D not resolved. This sequence originates from a man between 60 and 75 years old with multiple sclerosis. What was sequenced was PBMCs. In DNA form, the CDR3 reads TGTGCCAGCAGCGTAGCTCGGGGAAACTATGGCTACACCTTC. Its translation is CASSVARGNYGYTF.